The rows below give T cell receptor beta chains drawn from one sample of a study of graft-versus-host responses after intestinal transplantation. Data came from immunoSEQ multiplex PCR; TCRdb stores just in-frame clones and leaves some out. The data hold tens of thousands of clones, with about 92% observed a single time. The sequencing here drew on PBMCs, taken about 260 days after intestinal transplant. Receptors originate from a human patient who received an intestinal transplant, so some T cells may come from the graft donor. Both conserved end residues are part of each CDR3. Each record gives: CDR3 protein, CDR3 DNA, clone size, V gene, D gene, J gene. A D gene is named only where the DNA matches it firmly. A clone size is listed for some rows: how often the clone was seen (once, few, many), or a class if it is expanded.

cdr3_aa: CASSPTHSNQPQHF
cdr3_nt: TGTGCCAGCAGCCCAACACATAGCAATCAGCCCCAGCATTTT
clone_size: .
v_call: TRBV6-5
d_call: .
j_call: TRBJ1-5

cdr3_aa: CASSSDRGNQPQHF
cdr3_nt: TGTGCCAGCAGCTCGGACAGGGGGAATCAGCCCCAGCATTTT
clone_size: .
v_call: TRBV7-8
d_call: TRBD1
j_call: TRBJ1-5

cdr3_aa: CASGFDQPQHF
cdr3_nt: TGTGCTAGTGGTTTCGATCAGCCCCAGCATTTT
clone_size: few
v_call: TRBV12-5
d_call: .
j_call: TRBJ1-5

cdr3_aa: CASSFMIAVSTDTQYF
cdr3_nt: TGTGCCAGCAGCTTCATGATAGCGGTTAGCACAGATACGCAGTATTTT
clone_size: .
v_call: TRBV7-8
d_call: .
j_call: TRBJ2-3

cdr3_aa: CSVEEVQPDTQYF
cdr3_nt: TGCAGCGTTGAAGAGGTACAGCCGGATACGCAGTATTTT
clone_size: .
v_call: TRBV29-1
d_call: .
j_call: TRBJ2-3

cdr3_aa: CASRNIAGSYEQYF
cdr3_nt: TGTGCCAGCAGGAATATAGCGGGATCCTACGAGCAGTACTTC
clone_size: .
v_call: TRBV27
d_call: TRBD2
j_call: TRBJ2-7

cdr3_aa: CASSERGTSGLLTGELFF
cdr3_nt: TGCGCCAGCAGCGAGCGGGGGACTAGCGGGTTACTCACCGGGGAGCTGTTTTTT
clone_size: .
v_call: TRBV5-1
d_call: TRBD2
j_call: TRBJ2-2

cdr3_aa: CASSTGGQETQYF
cdr3_nt: TGTGCCAGCAGCACAGGGGGCCAAGAGACCCAGTACTTC
clone_size: .
v_call: TRBV7-3
d_call: TRBD1
j_call: TRBJ2-5

cdr3_aa: CASSTQRRGNNEQFF
cdr3_nt: TGTGCCAGTAGTACGCAGCGGAGGGGAAACAATGAGCAGTTCTTC
clone_size: .
v_call: TRBV19
d_call: .
j_call: TRBJ2-1

cdr3_aa: CASSLVTSGNYEQYF
cdr3_nt: TGTGCCAGCAGCTTAGTAACTAGCGGCAACTACGAGCAGTACTTC
clone_size: large
v_call: TRBV7-9
d_call: TRBD2
j_call: TRBJ2-7

cdr3_aa: CASSESPYLQGIFTDTQYF
cdr3_nt: TGCGCCAGCAGTGAGTCGCCTTACCTACAGGGGATTTTCACAGATACGCAGTATTTT
clone_size: .
v_call: TRBV10-2
d_call: TRBD1
j_call: TRBJ2-3

cdr3_aa: CAWSVGQAEAFF
cdr3_nt: TGTGCCTGGAGTGTAGGGCAGGCTGAAGCTTTCTTT
clone_size: .
v_call: TRBV30
d_call: .
j_call: TRBJ1-1

cdr3_aa: CASSLAGFTYEQYF
cdr3_nt: TGTGCCAGCAGCTTAGCGGGCTTTACCTACGAGCAGTACTTC
clone_size: .
v_call: TRBV5-4
d_call: .
j_call: TRBJ2-7

cdr3_aa: CSVEAWTSGRAGTDTQYF
cdr3_nt: TGCAGCGTTGAAGCTTGGACTAGCGGGAGGGCGGGCACAGATACGCAGTATTTT
clone_size: .
v_call: TRBV29-1
d_call: TRBD2
j_call: TRBJ2-3

cdr3_aa: CASSLTTGGSNNEQFF
cdr3_nt: TGTGCCAGCAGCTTGACCACAGGGGGCTCTAACAATGAGCAGTTCTTC
clone_size: .
v_call: TRBV5-8
d_call: TRBD1
j_call: TRBJ2-1

cdr3_aa: CASSLFRQNTEAFF
cdr3_nt: TGTGCCAGCAGTTTATTTAGGCAGAACACTGAAGCTTTCTTT
clone_size: .
v_call: TRBV28
d_call: .
j_call: TRBJ1-1

cdr3_aa: CASSQNSRTDTQYF
cdr3_nt: TGTGCCAGCAGTCAAAACAGCCGGACAGATACGCAGTATTTT
clone_size: .
v_call: TRBV2
d_call: .
j_call: TRBJ2-3

cdr3_aa: CASSLVQDPLSEAFF
cdr3_nt: TGCGCCAGCAGCTTGGTACAGGACCCCCTGTCTGAAGCTTTCTTT
clone_size: .
v_call: TRBV5-1
d_call: .
j_call: TRBJ1-1

cdr3_aa: CASSVGGGSGNTIYF
cdr3_nt: TGTGCCAGCAGCGTAGGTGGAGGGTCTGGAAACACCATATATTTT
clone_size: .
v_call: TRBV9
d_call: .
j_call: TRBJ1-3

cdr3_aa: CASSDPQLGGVDTGELFF
cdr3_nt: TGTGCCAGCAGTGATCCACAGTTAGGAGGCGTCGACACCGGGGAGCTGTTTTTT
clone_size: .
v_call: TRBV7-3
d_call: .
j_call: TRBJ2-2

cdr3_aa: CASSLKGLALGNTQYF
cdr3_nt: TGTGCCAGCAGTTTAAAGGGACTAGCGTTGGGGAATACGCAGTATTTT
clone_size: .
v_call: TRBV27
d_call: TRBD2
j_call: TRBJ2-3

cdr3_aa: CASSRGDREVDEQYF
cdr3_nt: TGTGCCAGCAGCCGAGGGGACAGGGAAGTCGACGAGCAGTACTTC
clone_size: .
v_call: TRBV7-6
d_call: TRBD1
j_call: TRBJ2-7

cdr3_aa: CASSMTSETYEQYF
cdr3_nt: TGCGCCAGCAGCATGACTAGCGAGACCTACGAGCAGTACTTC
clone_size: .
v_call: TRBV5-1
d_call: TRBD2
j_call: TRBJ2-7